Listed here are 15 T cell receptor beta chains from one sample, sequenced in a study of blood T cell repertoires in COVID-19. Measured with immunoSEQ multiplex PCR; TCRdb has only the in-frame clones, and not every one. In the table there are roughly 410,000 clones, 89% of which are singletons. The sequenced material came from peripheral blood. Every receptor here comes from a woman between 35 and 50 years old with COVID-19, enrolled during active disease.

This chain connects TRBV19 to TRBJ1-2; a possible D gene is TRBD1 (6 bases). Germline V lookup: CDR1 LNHDA, CDR2 SQIVND (reference sequence). Trimming removed 11 bases at V and 3 bases at J, with 13 bases between. This CDR3 comprises 12 residues. In DNA form, the CDR3 reads TGTGCCGTCAGGAAGGGGGACTATGGCTACACCTTC. It specifies CAVRKGDYGYTF.

V gene TRBV28 combines with J gene TRBJ2-3; possibly TRBD1 for D (6 bases). Germline lookup yields CDR1 MDHEN and CDR2 SYDVKM. CDR3 size: 15 residues. V dropped 7 bases and J dropped 3 bases, with 17 bases sitting between them. The CDR3 protein is CASTTPRGQTDTQYF. CDR3 coding DNA: TGTGCCAGCACGACCCCCAGGGGCCAGACAGATACGCAGTATTTT.

V is TRBV14 and J is TRBJ2-3, with 9 bases identical to TRBD2. Per the germline V gene, CDR1 is SGHDN and CDR2 is FVKESK. V gave up 4 bases and J gave up 6 bases; unmatched junction bases: 2. This CDR3 has 13 residues. The CDR3 DNA is TGTGCCAGCAGCCGCGGGAGGGCCGATACGCAGTATTTT. This gives the protein CASSRGRADTQYF.

This chain links TRBV5-1 with TRBJ2-3, with TRBD2 matching over 10 bases. CDR1 and CDR2 (germline): SGHRS, YFSETQ. The CDR3 is 17 amino acids. V shed 0 bases, J shed 5 bases, and the junction held 9 bases outside the gene matches. The CDR3: CASSLGASGGSGDTQYF. For the CDR3, the DNA is TGCGCCAGCAGCTTGGGGGCTAGCGGGGGCTCGGGAGATACGCAGTATTTT. Drawing the rest from reference TRBV5-1 and TRBJ2-3, the complete variable domain is KAGVTQTPRYLIKTRGQQVTLSCSPISGHRSVSWYQQTPGQGLQFLFEYFSETQRNKGNFPGRFSGRQFSNSRSEMNVSTLELGDSALYLCASSLGASGGSGDTQYFGPGTRLTVL.

This sequence joins TRBV23-1 and TRBJ1-3; no firm D call. TRBV23-1 is reported as an ORF; its role is uncertain. The CDR3 covers 13 residues. Between the trimmed V and J ends, which lost 4 bases and 4 bases, there was a span of 8 bases. CDR3 in DNA: TGCGCCAGCAGTCGACTTGTGGGAAACACCATATATTTT. Residues: CASSRLVGNTIYF.

The sample holds one count of this clone. J is TRBJ1-4 and V is TRBV28; perhaps TRBD1 as D (5 bases). Trimming took 2 bases from V and 7 from J, leaving 20 bases between them. Germline V gene data show CDR1 as MDHEN and CDR2 as SYDVKM. The CDR3 contains 17 residues. The CDR3 DNA is TGTGCCAGCAGTTTAGGGGAAGGGGCGTTTACTTCTGAAAAACTGTTTTTT. This translates into CASSLGEGAFTSEKLFF.

V is TRBV14 and J is TRBJ1-4, with 9 bases lining up with TRBD1. V trimming: 4 bases; J trimming: 4 bases; junction bases outside the gene matches: 7. Germline V gene lookup returns CDR1 SGHDN and CDR2 FVKESK. The length of the CDR3 is 16 residues. Here the CDR3 DNA reads TGTGCCAGCAGCCCCTGGGACAGGGCGGTTAATGAAAAACTGTTTTTT. Translating it yields CASSPWDRAVNEKLFF.

The chain combines TRBV6-6 with TRBJ2-7; 7 bases align to TRBD2. The CDR3 loop spans 13 amino acids. Germline V CDR1 and CDR2: MNHNY, SVGAGI (reference sequence). V trimming: 5 bases; J trimming: 3 bases; junction bases outside the gene matches: 4. The CDR3 loop reads CASSRDYLYEQYF. The CDR3 DNA sequence: TGTGCCAGCAGTCGGGACTACCTCTACGAGCAGTACTTC.

J is TRBJ1-1 and V is TRBV20-1; D is ambiguous. The V and J ends lost 6 bases and 1 base respectively, with 6 bases between them. Germline V CDR1 and CDR2: DFQATT, SNEGSKA (reference sequence). The CDR3 is 11 amino acids. The CDR3 coding sequence is TGCAGTGCAGCAAAGAACACTGAAGCTTTCTTT. Protein: CSAAKNTEAFF.

Comments on this clone: One end of the junction is discordant with germline, which a read error may explain. This chain joins TRBV29-1 and TRBJ2-7; 9 bases line up with TRBD1. Germline V CDR1 and CDR2: SQVTM, ANQGSEA. This CDR3 is built from 13 residues. DNA of the CDR3: TGCAGTGTTGGGACAGGGCGATTCTACGAGCAGTACTTC. Residues: CSVGTGRFYEQYF.

The chain combines TRBV5-4 with TRBJ2-7; TRBD1 might be the D (7 bases). V was clipped by 2 bases and J by 1 base, with 16 bases between them. Per the germline V gene, CDR1 is SGHNT and CDR2 is YYREEE (reference sequence). The CDR3 is made up of 16 amino acids. The CDR3 reads CASSFGGQGESYEQYF. CDR3 nucleotide sequence: TGTGCCAGCAGCTTCGGGGGCCAGGGGGAATCCTACGAGCAGTACTTC.

In its sample, this clone was seen a few times. The V call is TRBV4-3, the J call TRBJ2-7; D possibly corresponds to TRBD1 (5 bases). This CDR3 has 14 amino acids. In germline, CDR1 is LGHNA, CDR2 YSLEER. Trimming shortened V by 4 bases and J by 1 base, and 11 bases separated the two germline ends. The chain's CDR3 is CASSRSRESYEQYF. The CDR3 DNA is TGCGCCAGCAGCCGATCCAGGGAATCCTACGAGCAGTACTTC.

This clone was detected a few times. The rearrangement joins TRBV28 to TRBJ1-1; weak D call: TRBD1 (6 bases). The CDR3 is 15 amino acids. The germline V gene has CDR1 MDHEN and CDR2 SYDVKM. Trimming cost V 6 bases and J 2 bases, with 16 bases left between them. The CDR3 is CASSAWGGGNTEAFF. The CDR3 DNA reads as TGTGCCAGCAGCGCGTGGGGGGGCGGCAACACTGAAGCTTTCTTT. The whole variable domain, filled in from reference TRBV28 and TRBJ1-1, reads DVKVTQSSRYLVKRTGEKVFLECVQDMDHENMFWYRQDPGLGLRLIYFSYDVKMKEKGDIPEGYSVSREKKERFSLILESASTNQTSMYLCASSAWGGGNTEAFFGQGTRLTVV.

The chain recombines TRBV7-9 with TRBJ1-1; D is perhaps TRBD1 (5 bases). The CDR3 consists of 13 residues. V gave up 2 bases and J gave up 6 bases, with 10 bases separating them. The germline V gene encodes CDR1 SEHNR and CDR2 FQNEAQ (reference sequence). The DNA for the CDR3 is TGTGCCAGCAGCTTACTGACAGAGGCTGAAGCTTTCTTT. This encodes CASSLLTEAEAFF.

The chain couples TRBV5-6 to TRBJ2-1, with D possibly matching TRBD2 (5 bases). V gave up 3 bases and J gave up 6 bases, with 16 bases separating them. Germline CDR1 SGHDT, CDR2 YYEEEE. The CDR3 has 15 residues. The CDR3 DNA reads as TGTGCCAGCAGCTCGCGGGCGACCACTAGCAATGAGCAGTTCTTC. It specifies CASSSRATTSNEQFF.